Below, 2 T cell receptor beta chains from the same sample are listed, as sequenced in a study of T cells after yellow fever vaccination. A single record per CDR3 protein comes from TCRdb applying MiXCR to the 5' RACE reads. The sample yields around 500,000 distinct CDR3 sequences, just over 20% seen once. The sample was PBMCs, taken roughly 20 days after the first yellow fever vaccination. Receptors originate from a man between 18 and 29 years old who received the YFV17D yellow fever vaccine.

The chain carries TRBV6-2 or TRBV6-3 and TRBJ1-5; D is perhaps TRBD1 (6 bases). The CDR3 sequence is 14 residues long. Germline CDR1 MNHEY, CDR2 SVGEGT. Trimming took 6 bases from V and 3 from J, leaving 12 bases between them. DNA of the CDR3: TGTGCCAGCAGACCCGGGACAATCAATCAGCCCCAGCATTTT. It specifies CASRPGTINQPQHF.

This clonotype was detected only a few times. The rearrangement uses TRBV20-1 and TRBJ2-3, with D maybe TRBD1 (6 bases). V was shortened by 7 bases and J by 1 base, with 12 bases between the two germline ends. The CDR3 has 13 residues. CDR1 and CDR2 (germline): DFQATT, SNEGSKA (reference sequence). The CDR3 coding sequence is TGCAGTGTCGCGAGACAGGGCACAGATACGCAGTATTTT. It specifies CSVARQGTDTQYF.